This T cell receptor beta chain comes out of a study of human T cells and chemical hapten exposure. Findings of the study overall: Expanded TCR sets contained significantly more large CDR3 similarity clusters than controls.

Remarks on this clonotype: Its specificity is not known.

TCRdb processed the RACE reads anew with MiXCR; each CDR3 protein has one entry. The data contain about 190,000 distinct CDR3 sequences, more than 20% of them seen just once; the ten biggest clones take up 2% to 2.5%. Time point in this sample: patch test 3, about 24 weeks after DPC sensitization. Treatment reported: therapeutic diphenylcyclopropenone sensitization with weekly scalp DPC. The CDR3 is 15 residues long. Trimming took 3 bases from V and 7 from J; bases not matched to a gene: 9. CDR1 SQVTM and CDR2 ANQGSEA come from the germline V gene. The TCR sequence derives from a woman aged 40 to 55 with alopecia areata. Some clones in this sample may be carry-over from other donors' samples. This sample comprised whole blood, obtained in connection with sensitization to the hapten diphenylcyclopropenone (DPC). This chain links TRBV29-1 with TRBJ2-1; 10 bases are a match to TRBD1. The CDR3 sequence is CSVDSPGQGLNEQFF. CDR3 nucleotides: TGCAGCGTTGACTCCCCGGGACAGGGGTTGAATGAGCAGTTCTTC.